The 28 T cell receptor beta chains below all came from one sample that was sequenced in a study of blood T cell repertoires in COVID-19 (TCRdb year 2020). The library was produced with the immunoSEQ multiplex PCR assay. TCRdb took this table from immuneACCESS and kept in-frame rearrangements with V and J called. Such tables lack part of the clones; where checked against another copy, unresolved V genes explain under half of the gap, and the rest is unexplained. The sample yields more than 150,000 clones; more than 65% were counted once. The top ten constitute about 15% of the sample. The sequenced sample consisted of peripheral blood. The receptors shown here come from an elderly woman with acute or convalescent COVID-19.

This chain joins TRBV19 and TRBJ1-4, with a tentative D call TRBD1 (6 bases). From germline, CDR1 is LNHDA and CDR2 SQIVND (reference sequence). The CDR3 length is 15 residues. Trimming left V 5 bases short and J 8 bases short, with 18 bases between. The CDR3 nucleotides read TGTGCCAGTAGTCCCCGGGACGTCAGGGGAGAAAAACTGTTTTTT. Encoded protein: CASSPRDVRGEKLFF.

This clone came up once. The CDR3 is CASSSDRGYDTQYF. CDR3 DNA: TGTGCCAGCAGCTCGGACAGGGGCTACGATACGCAGTATTTT. The gene calls are TRBV7-2 and TRBJ2-3, with 9 bases identical to TRBD1. The CDR3 contains 14 residues. Germline CDR1 reads SGHTA; CDR2 reads FQGNSA. J was trimmed by 6 bases and V by 4 bases; bases with no gene match: 5. Full variable domain (remainder filled in from reference TRBV7-2 and TRBJ2-3): GAGVSQSPSNKVTEKGKDVELRCDPISGHTALYWYRQSLGQGLEFLIYFQGNSAPDKSGLPSDRFSAERTGGSVSTLTIQRTQQEDSAVYLCASSSDRGYDTQYFGPGTRLTVL.

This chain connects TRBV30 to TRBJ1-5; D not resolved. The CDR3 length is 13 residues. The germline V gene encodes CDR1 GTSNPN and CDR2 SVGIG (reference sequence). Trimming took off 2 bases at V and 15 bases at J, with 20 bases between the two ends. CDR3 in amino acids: CAWSHTASQVPHF. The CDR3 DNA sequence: TGTGCCTGGAGTCACACAGCCTCCCAGGTTCCGCATTTT.

The CDR3 region has the DNA TGTGCCAGCAGCCAGGGTGACAGGGAAGCTTTCTTT. This codes for CASSQGDREAFF. The rearrangement uses TRBV3-1 (or the pseudogene TRBV3-2) and TRBJ1-1, with D possibly matching TRBD1 (6 bases). This CDR3 region has 12 residues. Trimming cost V 3 bases and J 8 bases, with 10 bases left between them. Per the germline V gene, CDR1 is LGHDT and CDR2 is YNNKEL (reference sequence).

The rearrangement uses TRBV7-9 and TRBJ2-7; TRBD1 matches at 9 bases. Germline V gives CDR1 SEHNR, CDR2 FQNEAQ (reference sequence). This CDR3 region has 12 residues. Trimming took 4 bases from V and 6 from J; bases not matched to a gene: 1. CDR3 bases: TGTGCCAGCAGCTCGACAGGGGGCGAGCAGTACTTC. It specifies CASSSTGGEQYF.

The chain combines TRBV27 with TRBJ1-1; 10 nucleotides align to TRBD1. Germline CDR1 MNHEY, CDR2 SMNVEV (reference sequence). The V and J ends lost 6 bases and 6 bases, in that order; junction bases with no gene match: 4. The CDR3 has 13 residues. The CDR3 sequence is CASRPTGGAEAFF. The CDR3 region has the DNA TGTGCCAGCAGACCGACAGGGGGCGCTGAAGCTTTCTTT.

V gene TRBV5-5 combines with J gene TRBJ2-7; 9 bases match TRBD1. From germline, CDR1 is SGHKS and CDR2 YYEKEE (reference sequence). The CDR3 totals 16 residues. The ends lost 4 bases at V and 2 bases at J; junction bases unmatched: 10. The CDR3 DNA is TGTGCCAGCAGCGTAGTCGGGACAGGGATCGCCTACGAGCAGTACTTC. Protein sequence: CASSVVGTGIAYEQYF.

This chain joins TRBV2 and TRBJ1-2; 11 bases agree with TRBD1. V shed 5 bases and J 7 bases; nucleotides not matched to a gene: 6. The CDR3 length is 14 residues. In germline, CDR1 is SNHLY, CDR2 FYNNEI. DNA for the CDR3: TGTGCCAGCAGTAACGCGGACAGGGGGCTTGGCTACACCTTC. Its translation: CASSNADRGLGYTF.

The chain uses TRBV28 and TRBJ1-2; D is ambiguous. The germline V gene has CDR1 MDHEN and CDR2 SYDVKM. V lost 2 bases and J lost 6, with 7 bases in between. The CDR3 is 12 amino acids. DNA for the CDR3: TGTGCCAGCAGTTTACGGGGAGATGGCTACACCTTC. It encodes CASSLRGDGYTF.

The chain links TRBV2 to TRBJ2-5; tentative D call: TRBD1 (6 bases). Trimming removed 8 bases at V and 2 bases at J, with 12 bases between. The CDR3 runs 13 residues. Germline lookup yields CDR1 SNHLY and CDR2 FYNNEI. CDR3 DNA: TGTGCCAGCCGACAGGAATTGCAAGAGACCCAGTACTTC. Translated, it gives CASRQELQETQYF. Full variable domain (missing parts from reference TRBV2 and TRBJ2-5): EPEVTQTPSHQVTQMGQEVILRCVPISNHLYFYWYRQILGQKVEFLVSFYNNEISEKSEIFDDQFSVERPDGSNFTLKIRSTKLEDSAMYFCASRQELQETQYFGPGTRLLVL.

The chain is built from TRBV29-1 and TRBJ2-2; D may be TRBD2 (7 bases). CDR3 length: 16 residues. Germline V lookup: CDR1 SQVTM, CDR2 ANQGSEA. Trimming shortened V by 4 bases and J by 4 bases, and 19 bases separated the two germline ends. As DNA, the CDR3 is TGCAGCGTTGTAAGGGGGGGCAGTGGAACCACCGGGGAGCTGTTTTTT. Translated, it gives CSVVRGGSGTTGELFF.

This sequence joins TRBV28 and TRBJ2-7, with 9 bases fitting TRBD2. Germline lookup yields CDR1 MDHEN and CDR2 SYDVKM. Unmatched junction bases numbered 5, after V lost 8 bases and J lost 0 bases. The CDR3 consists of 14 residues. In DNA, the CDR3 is TGTGCCAGCTCGACTAGCGGAAGCTCCTACGAGCAGTACTTC. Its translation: CASSTSGSSYEQYF.

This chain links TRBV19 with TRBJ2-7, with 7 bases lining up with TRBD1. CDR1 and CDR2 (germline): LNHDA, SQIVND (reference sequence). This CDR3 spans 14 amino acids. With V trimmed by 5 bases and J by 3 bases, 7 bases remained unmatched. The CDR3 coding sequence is TGTGCCAGTAGTCCCCGACAGGGTGGCTACGAGCAGTACTTC. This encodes CASSPRQGGYEQYF. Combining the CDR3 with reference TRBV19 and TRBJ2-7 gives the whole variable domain DGGITQSPKYLFRKEGQNVTLSCEQNLNHDAMYWYRQDPGQGLRLIYYSQIVNDFQKGDIAEGYSVSREKKESFPLTVTSAQKNPTAFYLCASSPRQGGYEQYFGPGTRLTVT.

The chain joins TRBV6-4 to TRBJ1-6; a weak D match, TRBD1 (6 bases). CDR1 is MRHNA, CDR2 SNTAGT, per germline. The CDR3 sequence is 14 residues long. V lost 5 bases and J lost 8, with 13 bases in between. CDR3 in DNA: TGTGCCAGCAGTCAATCCACAGGGTATTCACCCCTCCACTTT. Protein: CASSQSTGYSPLHF.

CDR3 sequence (DNA): TGTGCCAGCAAGGGGGAGGGCCAGAATAAGCAGTACTTC. Its protein is CASKGEGQNKQYF. The chain uses TRBV2 and TRBJ2-7; D might be TRBD2 (7 bases). CDR3 size: 13 residues. In germline, CDR1 is SNHLY, CDR2 FYNNEI. V shed 7 bases and J shed 8 bases, with 18 bases lying between them.

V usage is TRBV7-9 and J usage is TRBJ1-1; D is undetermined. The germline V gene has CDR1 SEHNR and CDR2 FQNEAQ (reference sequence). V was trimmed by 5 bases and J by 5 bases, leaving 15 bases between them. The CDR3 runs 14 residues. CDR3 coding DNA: TGTGCCAGCAGCCCCTACACCGGGGAAACTGAAGCTTTCTTT. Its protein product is CASSPYTGETEAFF.

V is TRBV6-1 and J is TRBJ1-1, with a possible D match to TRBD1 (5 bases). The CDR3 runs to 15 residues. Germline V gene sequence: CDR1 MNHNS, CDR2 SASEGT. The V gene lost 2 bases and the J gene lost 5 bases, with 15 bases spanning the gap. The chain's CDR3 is CASSEPSRVWTEAFF. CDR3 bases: TGTGCCAGCAGTGAACCGTCCAGGGTATGGACTGAAGCTTTCTTT.

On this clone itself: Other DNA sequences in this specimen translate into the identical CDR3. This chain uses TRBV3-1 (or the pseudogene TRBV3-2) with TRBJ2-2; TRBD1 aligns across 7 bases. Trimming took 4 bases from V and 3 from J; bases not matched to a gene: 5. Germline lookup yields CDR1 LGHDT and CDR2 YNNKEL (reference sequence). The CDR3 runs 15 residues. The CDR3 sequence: CASSRQGWDTGELFF. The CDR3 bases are TGTGCCAGCAGCCGACAGGGCTGGGACACCGGGGAGCTGTTTTTT.

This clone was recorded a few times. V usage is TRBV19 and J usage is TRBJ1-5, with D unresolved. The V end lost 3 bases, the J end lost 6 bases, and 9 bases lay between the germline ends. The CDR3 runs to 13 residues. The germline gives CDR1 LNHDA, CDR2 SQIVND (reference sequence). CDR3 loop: CASSIRAGQPQHF. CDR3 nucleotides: TGTGCCAGTAGTATCCGAGCCGGTCAGCCCCAGCATTTT.

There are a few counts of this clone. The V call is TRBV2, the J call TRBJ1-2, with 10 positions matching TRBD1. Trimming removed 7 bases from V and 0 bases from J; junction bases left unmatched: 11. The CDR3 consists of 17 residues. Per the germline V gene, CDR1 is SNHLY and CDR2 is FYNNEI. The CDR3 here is CASTLTGGQLANYGYTF. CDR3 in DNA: TGTGCCAGCACCCTGACAGGGGGCCAATTAGCTAACTATGGCTACACCTTC.

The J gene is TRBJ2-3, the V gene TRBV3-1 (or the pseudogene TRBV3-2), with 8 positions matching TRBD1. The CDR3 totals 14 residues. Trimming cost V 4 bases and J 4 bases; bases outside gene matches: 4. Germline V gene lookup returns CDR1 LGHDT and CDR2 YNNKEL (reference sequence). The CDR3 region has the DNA TGTGCCAGCAGCCTTCGACAGGGGCCAGATACGCAGTATTTT. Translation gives CASSLRQGPDTQYF.

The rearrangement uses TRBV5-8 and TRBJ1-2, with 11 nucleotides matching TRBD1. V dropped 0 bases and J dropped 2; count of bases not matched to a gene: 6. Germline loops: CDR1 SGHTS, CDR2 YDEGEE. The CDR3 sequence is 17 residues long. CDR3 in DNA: TGTGCCAGCAGCTTGGATTCGGGGACAGGGGGGAACTATGGCTACACCTTC. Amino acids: CASSLDSGTGGNYGYTF.

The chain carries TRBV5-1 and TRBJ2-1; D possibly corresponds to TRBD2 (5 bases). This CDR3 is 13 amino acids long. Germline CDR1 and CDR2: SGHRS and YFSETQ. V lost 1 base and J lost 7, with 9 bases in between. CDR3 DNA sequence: TGCGCCAGCAGCTTGACTAGGGTTAATGAGCAGTTCTTC. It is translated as CASSLTRVNEQFF.

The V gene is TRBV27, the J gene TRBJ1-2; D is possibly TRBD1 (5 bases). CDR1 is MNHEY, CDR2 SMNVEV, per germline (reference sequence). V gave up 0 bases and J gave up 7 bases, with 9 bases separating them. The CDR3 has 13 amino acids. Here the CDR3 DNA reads TGTGCCAGCAGTTTATCAGGGCAGGGTGGCTACACCTTC. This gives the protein CASSLSGQGGYTF.

The CDR3 loop reads CASSGVNTGELFF. CDR3 nucleotides: TGTGCCAGCAGCGGAGTCAACACCGGGGAGCTGTTTTTT. The V gene is TRBV11-3, the J gene TRBJ2-2; D remains unclear. Trimming stripped 5 bases from V and 2 bases from J, with 6 bases between. CDR1 is SGHNT and CDR2 is YENEEA in the germline V gene. CDR3 length equals 13 residues.

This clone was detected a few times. CDR3 DNA: TGTGCCTGGACGCAGGACAGCTCCTACAATGAGCAGTTCTTC. Protein: CAWTQDSSYNEQFF. The chain recombines TRBV30 with TRBJ2-1, with D tentatively TRBD1 (6 bases). The CDR3 has 14 residues. In germline, CDR1 is GTSNPN, CDR2 SVGIG (reference sequence). V dropped 4 bases and J dropped 0 bases, with 10 bases sitting between them.

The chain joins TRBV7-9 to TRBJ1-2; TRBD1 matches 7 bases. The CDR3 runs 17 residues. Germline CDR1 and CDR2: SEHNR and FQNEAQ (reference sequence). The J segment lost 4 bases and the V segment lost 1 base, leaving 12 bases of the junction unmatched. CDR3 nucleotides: TGTGCCAGCAGCTTAGAGACTTCCGGGACAGTTCGCTATGGCTACACCTTC. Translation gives CASSLETSGTVRYGYTF.

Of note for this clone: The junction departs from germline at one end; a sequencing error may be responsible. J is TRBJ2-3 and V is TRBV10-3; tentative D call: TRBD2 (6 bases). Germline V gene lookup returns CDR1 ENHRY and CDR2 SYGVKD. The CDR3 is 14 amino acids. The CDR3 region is CAIREWDLTDTQYF. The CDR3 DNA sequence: TGTGCCATCAGAGAGTGGGACTTGACCGATACGCAGTATTTT.